This is a list of T cell receptor beta chains from one sample in a study of response to subunit inactivated influenza vaccine. TCRdb recomputed calls from the RT-PCR reads with MiXCR, one row per CDR3 protein. The table includes approximately 570,000 distinct CDR3 sequences, around 8% detected once. The sample consisted of PBMCs from blood, taken about 23 months after vaccination. The source of these receptors is a man between 50 and 70 years old who received an inactivated influenza vaccine. The CDR3 runs from the conserved cysteine through the conserved F or W. The D gene is left open where the match is weak. Clone sizes are given selectively: once, few, many, or a class where the clone is expanded.

TRBJ2-1 TRBV7-2 . . CASSWGGRYNEQFF TGTGCCAGCAGCTGGGGAGGTCGGTACAATGAGCAGTTCTTC
TRBJ2-3 TRBV5-1 TRBD2 few CASSGEGRRDTQYF TGCGCCAGCAGCGGGGAGGGTAGGAGGGATACGCAGTATTTT
TRBJ2-7 TRBV12-3/TRBV12-4 . few CASGGGKPDGEQYF TGTGCCAGCGGCGGTGGGAAGCCCGATGGCGAGCAGTACTTC
TRBJ2-7 TRBV3-1 TRBD2 many CASSQGGTTRGPYEQYF TGTGCCAGCAGCCAGGGGGGGACTACCCGGGGCCCCTACGAGCAGTACTTC
TRBJ2-2 TRBV11-2 TRBD2 . CASSLGLAGARGGELFF TGTGCCAGCAGCTTAGGACTAGCGGGGGCCCGAGGCGGGGAGCTGTTTTTT
TRBJ2-7 TRBV29-1 TRBD1 many CSVVADRVYEQYF TGCAGCGTTGTCGCCGACAGGGTCTACGAGCAGTACTTC
TRBJ2-7 TRBV6-2/TRBV6-3 . . CASQDSGPYEQYF TGTGCCAGCCAGGACAGCGGACCATACGAGCAGTACTTC
TRBJ2-2 TRBV10-3 . few CAISVRETPYAGELFF TGTGCCATCAGTGTACGGGAAACCCCCTACGCCGGGGAGCTGTTTTTT
TRBJ2-3 TRBV30 TRBD2 few CAYVPGLAGGDTQYF TGTGCCTATGTCCCGGGACTAGCGGGAGGAGATACGCAGTATTTT
TRBJ2-7 TRBV3-1 . many CASSQGGRSYEQYF TGTGCCAGCAGCCAAGGGGGCAGGTCCTACGAGCAGTACTTC
TRBJ1-4 TRBV7-2 . few CASSLAGRKKLGEKLFF TGTGCCAGCAGCTTAGCCGGCAGGAAGAAGCTTGGGGAAAAACTGTTTTTT
TRBJ2-3 TRBV6-1 . few CASTTRQGGTLDTQYF TGTGCCAGCACCACAAGACAGGGAGGTACCTTAGATACGCAGTATTTT
TRBJ2-1 TRBV7-9 TRBD2 . CASSLVTGGLDEQFF TGTGCCAGCAGCTTAGTTACGGGAGGGCTCGATGAGCAGTTCTTC
TRBJ2-7 TRBV28 . many CASQYPSSYEQYF TGTGCCAGCCAGTACCCCAGCTCCTACGAGCAGTACTTC
TRBJ2-2 TRBV29-1 . many CSVEEDTGELFF TGCAGCGTTGAAGAAGACACCGGGGAGCTGTTTTTT
TRBJ1-4 TRBV7-2 . few CASSLSKGKLFF TGTGCCAGCAGCTTATCAAAGGGGAAACTGTTTTTT
TRBJ2-1 TRBV29-1 TRBD1 . CSVEGQETYNEQFF TGCAGCGTTGAGGGACAGGAAACCTACAATGAGCAGTTCTTC
TRBJ2-5 TRBV10-3 TRBD1 many CAISLGTGQETQYF TGTGCCATCAGTCTTGGGACAGGGCAAGAGACCCAGTACTTC
TRBJ2-1 TRBV3-1 . . CASSLTSGSGPYNEQFF TGTGCCAGCAGCCTCACCTCGGGGAGCGGCCCCTACAATGAGCAGTTCTTC
TRBJ2-1 TRBV20-1 . few CSASRSDGLEQFF TGCAGTGCTAGTCGGTCTGACGGTTTGGAGCAGTTCTTC
TRBJ2-1 TRBV20-1 TRBD2 many CSARTRGSNSYNEQFF TGCAGTGCTAGGACACGCGGGAGCAATTCCTACAATGAGCAGTTCTTC
TRBJ2-5 TRBV5-6 . few CASSTGRTQYF TGTGCCAGCAGCACCGGTCGGACCCAGTACTTC
TRBJ1-1 TRBV9 . . CASSVADTEAFF TGTGCCAGCAGCGTAGCCGACACTGAAGCTTTCTTT
TRBJ1-6 TRBV18 TRBD1 few CASSPGQGLNSPLHF TGTGCCAGCTCACCGGGACAGGGGCTCAATTCACCCCTCCACTTT
TRBJ1-5 TRBV5-5 . . CASSFAVGDQPQHF TGTGCCAGCAGCTTCGCAGTAGGTGATCAGCCCCAGCATTTT
TRBJ2-3 TRBV5-5 TRBD2 . CASSRTSGGTSTDTQYF TGTGCCAGCAGCCGGACTAGCGGGGGGACTAGCACAGATACGCAGTATTTT
TRBJ2-1 TRBV24-1 . few CATSEVLGGEQFF TGTGCCACCAGTGAGGTACTAGGCGGTGAGCAGTTCTTC
TRBJ2-7 TRBV2 . few CASCRGLAYEQYF TGTGCCAGCTGCCGGGGCCTAGCCTACGAGCAGTACTTC
TRBJ2-1 TRBV5-1 . few CASSLEETGFNEQFF TGCGCCAGCAGCTTGGAGGAAACCGGTTTTAATGAGCAGTTCTTC